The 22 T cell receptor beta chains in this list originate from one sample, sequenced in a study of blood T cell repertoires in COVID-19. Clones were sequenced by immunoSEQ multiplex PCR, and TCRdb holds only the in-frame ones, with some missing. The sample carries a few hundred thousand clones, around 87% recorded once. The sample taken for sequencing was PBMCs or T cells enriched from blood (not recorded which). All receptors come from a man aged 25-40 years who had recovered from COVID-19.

CDR3 sequence reads: CASSVNSGGRGETQYF. CDR3 DNA: TGTGCCAGCAGCGTAAATAGCGGGGGGAGAGGAGAGACCCAGTACTTC. This chain joins TRBV9 and TRBJ2-5; 10 positions agree with TRBD2. The CDR3 spans 16 residues. The J segment lost 4 bases and the V segment lost 1 base, leaving 7 bases of the junction unmatched. Per germline, CDR1 SGDLS and CDR2 YYNGEE.

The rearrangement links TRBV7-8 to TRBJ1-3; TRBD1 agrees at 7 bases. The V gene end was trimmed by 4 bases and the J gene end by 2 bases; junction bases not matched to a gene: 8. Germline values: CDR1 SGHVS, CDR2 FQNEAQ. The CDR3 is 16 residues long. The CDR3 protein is CASSWGTASPGNTIYF. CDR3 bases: TGTGCCAGCAGCTGGGGGACAGCGAGCCCTGGAAACACCATATATTTT.

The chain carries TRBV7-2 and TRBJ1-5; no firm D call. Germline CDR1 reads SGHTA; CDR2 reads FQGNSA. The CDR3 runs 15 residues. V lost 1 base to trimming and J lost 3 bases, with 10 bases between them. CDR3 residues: CASSLVADSNQPQHF. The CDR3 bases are TGTGCCAGCAGCTTAGTTGCGGATTCCAATCAGCCCCAGCATTTT.

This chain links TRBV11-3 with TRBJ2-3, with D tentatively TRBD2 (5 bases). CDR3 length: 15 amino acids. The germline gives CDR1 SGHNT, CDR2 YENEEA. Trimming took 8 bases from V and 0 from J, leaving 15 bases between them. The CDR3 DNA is TGTGCCAGCGGACCGGGGTTGACTAGCACAGATACGCAGTATTTT. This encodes CASGPGLTSTDTQYF.

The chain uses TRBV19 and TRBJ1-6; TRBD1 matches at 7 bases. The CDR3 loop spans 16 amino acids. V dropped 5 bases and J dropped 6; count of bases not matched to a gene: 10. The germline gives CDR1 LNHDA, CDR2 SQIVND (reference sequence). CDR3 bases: TGTGCCAGTAGTTTTGGGGACAGCGAAGCTAATTCACCCCTCCACTTT. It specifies CASSFGDSEANSPLHF.

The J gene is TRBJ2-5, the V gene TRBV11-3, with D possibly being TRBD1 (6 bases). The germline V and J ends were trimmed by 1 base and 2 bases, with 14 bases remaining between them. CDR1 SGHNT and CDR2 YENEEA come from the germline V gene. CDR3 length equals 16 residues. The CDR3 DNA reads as TGTGCCAGCAGCTTAGCTACGGGACACCTTCAAGAGACCCAGTACTTC. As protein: CASSLATGHLQETQYF.

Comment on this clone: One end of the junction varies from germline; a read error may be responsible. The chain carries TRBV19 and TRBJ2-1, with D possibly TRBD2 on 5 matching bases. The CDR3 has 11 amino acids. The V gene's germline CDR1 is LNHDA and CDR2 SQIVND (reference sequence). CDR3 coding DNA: TGCCCGGGGAATCCCTACAATGAGCAGTTCTTC. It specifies CPGNPYNEQFF.

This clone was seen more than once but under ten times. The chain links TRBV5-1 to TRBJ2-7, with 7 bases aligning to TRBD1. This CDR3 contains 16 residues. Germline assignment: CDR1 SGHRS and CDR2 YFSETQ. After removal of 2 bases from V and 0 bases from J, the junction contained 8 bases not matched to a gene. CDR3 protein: CASSLNRGPSSYEQYF. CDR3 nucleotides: TGCGCCAGCAGCTTAAACAGGGGCCCGAGCTCCTACGAGCAGTACTTC.

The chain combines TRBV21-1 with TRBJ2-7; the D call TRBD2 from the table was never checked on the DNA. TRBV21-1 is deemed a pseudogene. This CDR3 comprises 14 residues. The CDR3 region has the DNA TGTGCCAGCCGCCTGGGGGGGGACCCCTACGAGCAGTACTTC. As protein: CASRLGGDPYEQYF.

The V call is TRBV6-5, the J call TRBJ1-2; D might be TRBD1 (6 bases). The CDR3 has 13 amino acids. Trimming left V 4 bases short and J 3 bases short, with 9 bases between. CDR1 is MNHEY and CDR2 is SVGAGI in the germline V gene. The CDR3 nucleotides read TGTGCCAGCAGTTTTGCAGGGGACTATGGCTACACCTTC. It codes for CASSFAGDYGYTF.

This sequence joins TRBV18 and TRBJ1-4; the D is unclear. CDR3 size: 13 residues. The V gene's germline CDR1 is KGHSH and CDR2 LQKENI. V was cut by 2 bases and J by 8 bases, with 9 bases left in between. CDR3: CASSPALEEKLFF. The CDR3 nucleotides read TGTGCCAGCTCACCAGCTTTGGAGGAAAAACTGTTTTTT.

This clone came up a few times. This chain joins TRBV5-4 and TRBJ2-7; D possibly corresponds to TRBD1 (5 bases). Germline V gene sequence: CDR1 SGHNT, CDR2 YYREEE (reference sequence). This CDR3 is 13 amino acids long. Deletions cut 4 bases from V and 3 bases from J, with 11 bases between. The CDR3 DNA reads TGTGCCAGCAGCCTCACAGGCGTCTACGAGCAGTACTTC. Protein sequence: CASSLTGVYEQYF.

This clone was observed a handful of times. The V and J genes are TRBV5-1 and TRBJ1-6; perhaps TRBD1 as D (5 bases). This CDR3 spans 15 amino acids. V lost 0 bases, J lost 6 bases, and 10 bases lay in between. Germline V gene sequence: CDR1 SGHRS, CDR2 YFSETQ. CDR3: CASSLAGGPNSPLHF. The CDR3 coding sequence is TGCGCCAGCAGCTTGGCGGGGGGACCTAATTCACCCCTCCACTTT.

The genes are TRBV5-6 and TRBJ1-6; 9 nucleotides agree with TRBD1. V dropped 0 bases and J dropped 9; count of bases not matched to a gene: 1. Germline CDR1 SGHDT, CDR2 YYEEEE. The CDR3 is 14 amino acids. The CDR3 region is CASSLGDRVSPLHF. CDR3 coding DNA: TGTGCCAGCAGCTTGGGGGACAGGGTTTCACCCCTCCACTTT.

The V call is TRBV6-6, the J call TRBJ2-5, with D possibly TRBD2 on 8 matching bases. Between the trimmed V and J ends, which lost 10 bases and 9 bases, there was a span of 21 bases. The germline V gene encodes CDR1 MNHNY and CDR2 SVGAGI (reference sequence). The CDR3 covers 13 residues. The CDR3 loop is CATIPSGQGAQYF. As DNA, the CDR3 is TGTGCCACAATTCCTAGCGGGCAGGGGGCCCAGTACTTC.

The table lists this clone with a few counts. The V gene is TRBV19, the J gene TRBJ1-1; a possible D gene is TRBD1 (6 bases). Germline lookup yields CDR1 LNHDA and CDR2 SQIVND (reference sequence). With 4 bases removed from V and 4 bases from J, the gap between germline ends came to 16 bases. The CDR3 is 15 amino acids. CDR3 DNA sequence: TGTGCCAGTAGTAGACGGGGGGCGATCGGCACTGAAGCTTTCTTT. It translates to CASSRRGAIGTEAFF.

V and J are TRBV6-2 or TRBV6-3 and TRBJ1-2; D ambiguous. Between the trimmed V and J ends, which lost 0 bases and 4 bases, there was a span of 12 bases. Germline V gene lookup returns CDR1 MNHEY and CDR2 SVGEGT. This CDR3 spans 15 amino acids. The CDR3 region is CASSYSMMAGYGYTF. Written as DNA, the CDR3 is TGTGCCAGCAGTTACTCGATGATGGCAGGCTATGGCTACACCTTC.

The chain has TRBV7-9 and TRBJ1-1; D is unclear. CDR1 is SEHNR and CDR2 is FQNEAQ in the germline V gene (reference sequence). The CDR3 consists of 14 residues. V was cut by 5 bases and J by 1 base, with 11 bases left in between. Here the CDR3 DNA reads TGTGCCAGCAGCCAACGTGGAGGGAACACTGAAGCTTTCTTT. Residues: CASSQRGGNTEAFF.

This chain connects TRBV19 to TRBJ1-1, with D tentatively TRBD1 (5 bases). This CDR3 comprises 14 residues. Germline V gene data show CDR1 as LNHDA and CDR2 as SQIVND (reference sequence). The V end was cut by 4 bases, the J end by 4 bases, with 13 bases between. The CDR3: CASSKAPGVTEAFF. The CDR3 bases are TGTGCCAGTAGTAAAGCCCCGGGGGTCACTGAAGCTTTCTTT.

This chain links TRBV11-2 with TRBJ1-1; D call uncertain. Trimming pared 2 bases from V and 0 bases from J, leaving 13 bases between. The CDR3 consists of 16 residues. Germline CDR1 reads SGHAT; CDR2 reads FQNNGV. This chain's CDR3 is CASSLSGPIMNTEAFF. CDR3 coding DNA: TGTGCCAGCAGCTTATCGGGTCCTATCATGAACACTGAAGCTTTCTTT.

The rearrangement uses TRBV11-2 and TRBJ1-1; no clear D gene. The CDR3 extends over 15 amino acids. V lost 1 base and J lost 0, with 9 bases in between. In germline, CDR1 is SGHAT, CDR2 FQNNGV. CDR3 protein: CASSLGSVLNTEAFF. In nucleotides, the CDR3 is TGTGCCAGCAGCTTAGGTTCAGTTTTGAACACTGAAGCTTTCTTT.

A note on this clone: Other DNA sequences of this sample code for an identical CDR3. CDR3 DNA sequence: TGTGCCAGCAGCTTAGACCGCGACTATGGCTACACCTTC. Its protein is CASSLDRDYGYTF. This rearrangement joins TRBV7-9 to TRBJ1-2; D is ambiguous. V was clipped by 1 base and J by 3 bases, with 6 bases between them. From germline, CDR1 is SEHNR and CDR2 FQNEAQ (reference sequence). This CDR3 has 13 residues.